In its sample, the clone carrying this T cell receptor (beta chain) was seen many times. Its antigen is still unknown. The sample contains more than one DNA sequence encoding this CDR3. In the original processing: The distant-metastasis classifier for papillary thyroid cancer was built from CDR3 differences across clinicopathological groups. TCRdb re-processed the PCR reads through MiXCR. These V and J calls derive from TCRdb rather than the authors' analysis. There are around 44,000 clones in the sample; more than 25% occur only once, and around 9.6% lies in the top ten. These data originate in a study of metastatic and nonmetastatic thyroid tumors. The study, taken as a whole, reports: Versus benign nodules, malignant thyroid tumors reportedly had significantly higher TCR beta diversity, in blood and tumor.

All patients were untreated before thyroid surgery. Germline values: CDR1 SGHTS, CDR2 YDEGEE. The CDR3 length is 16 residues. V was clipped by 0 bases and J by 8 bases, with 20 bases between them. The gene calls are TRBV5-8 and TRBJ1-1; D not resolved. Sequenced: blood. This sequence was found in a male donor with papillary thyroid cancer or a benign thyroid nodule (not recorded which). Some clones in this sample may be carry-over from other donors' samples. This chain's CDR3 is CASSLAAGSLATEAFF. The CDR3 coding sequence is TGTGCCAGCAGCTTGGCCGCCGGGAGTCTGGCAACCGAAGCTTTCTTT.